These T cell receptor beta chains were read from a single sample in a study of shared clonotypes between healthy human individuals. Sequenced by immunoSEQ multiplex PCR; TCRdb stores in-frame clones only, minus some. The repertoire holds around 1.4 million clones, with approximately 98.5% as singletons. Sequencing input: naive CD4+ T cells sorted from blood. The receptors stem from a young man in good health. CDR3s include the opening cysteine and the closing phenylalanine or tryptophan. A D gene is named only where the DNA matches it firmly. Clone size appears in some rows only: once, few, many, or a class for an expanded clone.

abundance: .
d_gene: TRBD1
j_gene: TRBJ2-7
v_gene: TRBV7-9
CDR3nt: TGTGCCAGCAGCTTCCTTTCGGGTTGGACAGGGGGGCGCGAGCAGTACTTC
CDR3aa: CASSFLSGWTGGREQYF

abundance: .
d_gene: .
j_gene: TRBJ2-1
v_gene: TRBV29-1
CDR3nt: TGCAGCGTTGATCTAGCAGGCAATGAGCAGTTCTTC
CDR3aa: CSVDLAGNEQFF

abundance: .
d_gene: TRBD1
j_gene: TRBJ2-7
v_gene: TRBV11-3
CDR3nt: TGTGCCAGCAGCTTCAGTGTGGGACAGGGGCCCTCCTACGAGCAGTACTTC
CDR3aa: CASSFSVGQGPSYEQYF

abundance: .
d_gene: TRBD2
j_gene: TRBJ2-1
v_gene: TRBV9
CDR3nt: TGTGCCAGCAGCGTAGTCGCGGGAGGGCCGAATGAGCAGTTCTTC
CDR3aa: CASSVVAGGPNEQFF

abundance: .
d_gene: .
j_gene: TRBJ1-4
v_gene: TRBV9
CDR3nt: TGTGCCAGCAGCGTAGGGGCAGGTTTTAACGAAAAACTGTTTTTT
CDR3aa: CASSVGAGFNEKLFF

abundance: .
d_gene: .
j_gene: TRBJ2-7
v_gene: TRBV28
CDR3nt: TGTGCCAGCAGTTCGGCCCGGGCTAGCGTTTACGAGCAGTACTTC
CDR3aa: CASSSARASVYEQYF

abundance: .
d_gene: .
j_gene: TRBJ1-1
v_gene: TRBV6-1
CDR3nt: TGTGCCAGCGGGCCCCCCCTTGAAGCTTTCTTT
CDR3aa: CASGPPLEAFF

abundance: .
d_gene: .
j_gene: TRBJ2-2
v_gene: TRBV10-3
CDR3nt: TGTGCCATCAGCTTCTTCGGACCGAACACCGGGGAGCTGTTTTTT
CDR3aa: CAISFFGPNTGELFF

abundance: .
d_gene: .
j_gene: TRBJ2-6
v_gene: TRBV18
CDR3nt: TGTGCCAGCTCACAGGTCCCGGGCTCTGGGGCCAACGTCCTGACTTTC
CDR3aa: CASSQVPGSGANVLTF

abundance: .
d_gene: .
j_gene: TRBJ2-7
v_gene: TRBV27
CDR3nt: TGTGCCAGCAGTCCAGAGGGGTACCTGACGCAGCAGTACTTC
CDR3aa: CASSPEGYLTQQYF

abundance: .
d_gene: TRBD1
j_gene: TRBJ2-7
v_gene: TRBV18
CDR3nt: TGTGCCAGCTCGCGCCCCGGGACAGCCTTGGCCTACGAGCAGTACTTC
CDR3aa: CASSRPGTALAYEQYF

abundance: .
d_gene: .
j_gene: TRBJ2-1
v_gene: TRBV29-1
CDR3nt: TGCAGCTCAAGTCCGACAGGTGGCGAGCAGTTCTTC
CDR3aa: CSSSPTGGEQFF

abundance: .
d_gene: TRBD2
j_gene: TRBJ2-7
v_gene: TRBV7-9
CDR3nt: TGTGCCAGCAGCTTATCTAGCGGGAGTCAATACTTC
CDR3aa: CASSLSSGSQYF

abundance: .
d_gene: .
j_gene: TRBJ2-2
v_gene: TRBV7-2
CDR3nt: TGTGCCAGCAGCTTAGTAGATGCCGGGGAGCTGTTTTTT
CDR3aa: CASSLVDAGELFF

abundance: .
d_gene: TRBD2
j_gene: TRBJ2-3
v_gene: TRBV30
CDR3nt: TGTGCCTGGAGTAGATTCGGCGGGAGGGGAAGCACAGATACGCAGTATTTT
CDR3aa: CAWSRFGGRGSTDTQYF

abundance: .
d_gene: TRBD2
j_gene: TRBJ2-7
v_gene: TRBV19
CDR3nt: TGTGCCAGTAGTACCGGGACTAGCAGATACGAGCAGTACTTC
CDR3aa: CASSTGTSRYEQYF

abundance: .
d_gene: TRBD1
j_gene: TRBJ2-7
v_gene: TRBV29-1
CDR3nt: TGCAGCGTTACCAGGCGGGACAGGAGCTCCTACGAGCAGTACTTC
CDR3aa: CSVTRRDRSSYEQYF

abundance: .
d_gene: .
j_gene: TRBJ1-4
v_gene: TRBV9
CDR3nt: TGTGCCAGCAGCTCCCACCAGGGACCGGGTGAAAAACTGTTTTTT
CDR3aa: CASSSHQGPGEKLFF

abundance: .
d_gene: .
j_gene: TRBJ2-1
v_gene: TRBV4-1
CDR3nt: TGCGCCAGCAGATTGCTGCCCAGCCTAGCTTACAATGAGCAGTTCTTC
CDR3aa: CASRLLPSLAYNEQFF

abundance: .
d_gene: .
j_gene: TRBJ1-3
v_gene: TRBV5-1
CDR3nt: TGCGCCAGCAGCTTTGGTGACGGACCCGAGAACACCATATATTTT
CDR3aa: CASSFGDGPENTIYF

abundance: once
d_gene: .
j_gene: TRBJ2-5
v_gene: TRBV6-8
CDR3nt: TGTGCCAGCATGGGGGGCGAGGAGACCCAGTACTTC
CDR3aa: CASMGGEETQYF

abundance: .
d_gene: .
j_gene: TRBJ2-2
v_gene: TRBV7-9
CDR3nt: TGTGCCAGCCCCCCTCCGCGGGGCGGGAACACCGGGGAGCTGTTTTTT
CDR3aa: CASPPPRGGNTGELFF

abundance: .
d_gene: TRBD1
j_gene: TRBJ1-3
v_gene: TRBV5-1
CDR3nt: TGCGCCAGCAGCTTCGGGACAGGGGGAAACACCATATATTTT
CDR3aa: CASSFGTGGNTIYF

abundance: .
d_gene: .
j_gene: TRBJ2-6
v_gene: TRBV15
CDR3nt: TGTGCCACCAGCAGGGGACCGCTCGGGGCCAACGTCCTGACTTTC
CDR3aa: CATSRGPLGANVLTF

abundance: .
d_gene: .
j_gene: TRBJ1-2
v_gene: TRBV9
CDR3nt: TGTGCCAGCAGCCCCCGGGGAGCTTATGGCTACACCTTC
CDR3aa: CASSPRGAYGYTF

abundance: .
d_gene: TRBD2
j_gene: TRBJ2-1
v_gene: TRBV7-7
CDR3nt: TGTGCTAGCAGCCCAAGACTAGCGGGAGTAAATGAGCAGTTCTTC
CDR3aa: CASSPRLAGVNEQFF

abundance: .
d_gene: .
j_gene: TRBJ2-7
v_gene: TRBV7-3
CDR3nt: TGTGCCAGCAGCTTAACGCAGGGCTACGAGCAGTACTTC
CDR3aa: CASSLTQGYEQYF

abundance: .
d_gene: .
j_gene: TRBJ1-1
v_gene: TRBV5-6
CDR3nt: TGTGCCAGCAGCCCCACGGGATTCATGAACACTGAAGCTTTCTTT
CDR3aa: CASSPTGFMNTEAFF

abundance: .
d_gene: TRBD2
j_gene: TRBJ2-7
v_gene: TRBV29-1
CDR3nt: TGCAGCGTTTCCCCGAGCGGGAGAGTTTACGAGCAGTACTTC
CDR3aa: CSVSPSGRVYEQYF

abundance: .
d_gene: .
j_gene: TRBJ1-1
v_gene: TRBV2
CDR3nt: TGTGCCAGCAGTGCGGAGAAAAGCGTTATCACTGAAGCTTTCTTT
CDR3aa: CASSAEKSVITEAFF

abundance: once
d_gene: TRBD2
j_gene: TRBJ2-7
v_gene: TRBV27
CDR3nt: TGTGCCAGCAGGTCACGATCGGGACTAGCTTTTTACGAGCAGTACTTC
CDR3aa: CASRSRSGLAFYEQYF

abundance: .
d_gene: TRBD2
j_gene: TRBJ2-4
v_gene: TRBV5-1
CDR3nt: TGCGCCAGCAGCGGAGTGAGGGGAGGGCAAAACATTCAGTACTTC
CDR3aa: CASSGVRGGQNIQYF

abundance: .
d_gene: .
j_gene: TRBJ1-2
v_gene: TRBV6-6
CDR3nt: TGTGCCAGCAGTTTCCGGACAGGCTACACCTTC
CDR3aa: CASSFRTGYTF

abundance: .
d_gene: TRBD1
j_gene: TRBJ2-7
v_gene: TRBV6-1
CDR3nt: TGTGCCAGCAGTAAGAGCAGGGGGCAATACGAGCAGTACTTC
CDR3aa: CASSKSRGQYEQYF

abundance: .
d_gene: .
j_gene: TRBJ1-3
v_gene: TRBV7-9
CDR3nt: TGTGCCAGCAGCGCCCCCCGAGGGACTTTGAGCTCTGGAAACACCATATATTTT
CDR3aa: CASSAPRGTLSSGNTIYF

abundance: .
d_gene: TRBD2
j_gene: TRBJ2-2
v_gene: TRBV7-3
CDR3nt: TGTGCCAGCAGCTTGGGACTAGCTTACACCGGGGAGCTGTTTTTT
CDR3aa: CASSLGLAYTGELFF